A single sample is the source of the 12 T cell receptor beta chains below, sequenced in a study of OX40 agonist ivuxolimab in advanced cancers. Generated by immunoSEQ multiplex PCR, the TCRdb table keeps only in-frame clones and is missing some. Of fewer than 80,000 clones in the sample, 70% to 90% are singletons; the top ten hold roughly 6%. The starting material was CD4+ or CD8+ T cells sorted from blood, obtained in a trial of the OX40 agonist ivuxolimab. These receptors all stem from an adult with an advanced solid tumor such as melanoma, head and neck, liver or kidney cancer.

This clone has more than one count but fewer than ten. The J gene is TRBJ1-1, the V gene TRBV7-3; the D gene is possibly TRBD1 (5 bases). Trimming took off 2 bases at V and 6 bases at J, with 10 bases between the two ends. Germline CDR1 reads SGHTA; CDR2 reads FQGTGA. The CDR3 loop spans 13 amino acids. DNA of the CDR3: TGTGCCAGCAGCTTAGGGACGAGGGCTGAAGCTTTCTTT. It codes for CASSLGTRAEAFF.

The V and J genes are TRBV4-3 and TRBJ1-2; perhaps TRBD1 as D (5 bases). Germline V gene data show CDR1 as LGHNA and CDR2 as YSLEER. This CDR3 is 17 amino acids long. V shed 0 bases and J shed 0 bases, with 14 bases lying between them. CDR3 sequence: CASSQDLGGSTNYGYTF. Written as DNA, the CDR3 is TGCGCCAGCAGCCAAGATCTCGGGGGATCTACTAACTATGGCTACACCTTC.

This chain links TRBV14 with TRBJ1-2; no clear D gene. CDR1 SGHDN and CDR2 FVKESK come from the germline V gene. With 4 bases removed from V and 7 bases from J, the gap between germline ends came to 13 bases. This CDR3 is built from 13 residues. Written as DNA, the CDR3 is TGTGCCAGCAGCCTTAACTTAAACGGTGGCTACACCTTC. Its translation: CASSLNLNGGYTF.

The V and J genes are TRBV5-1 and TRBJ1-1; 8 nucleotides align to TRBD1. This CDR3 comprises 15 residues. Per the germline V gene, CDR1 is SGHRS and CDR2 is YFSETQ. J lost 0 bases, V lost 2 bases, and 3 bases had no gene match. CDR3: CASSFGQGVNTEAFF. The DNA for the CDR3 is TGCGCCAGCAGCTTTGGACAGGGTGTGAACACTGAAGCTTTCTTT.

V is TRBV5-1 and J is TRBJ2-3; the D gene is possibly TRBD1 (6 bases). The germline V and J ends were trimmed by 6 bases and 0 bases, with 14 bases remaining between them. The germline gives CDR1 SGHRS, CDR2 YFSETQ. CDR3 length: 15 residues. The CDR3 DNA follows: TGCGCCAGCACGGTCGGGACACTCAGCACAGATACGCAGTATTTT. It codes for CASTVGTLSTDTQYF.

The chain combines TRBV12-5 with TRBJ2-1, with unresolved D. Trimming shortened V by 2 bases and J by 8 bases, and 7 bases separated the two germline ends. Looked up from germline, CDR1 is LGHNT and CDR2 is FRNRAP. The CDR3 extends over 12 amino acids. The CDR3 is CASGLPGDEQFF. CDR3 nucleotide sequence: TGTGCTAGTGGTTTGCCTGGTGATGAGCAGTTCTTC.

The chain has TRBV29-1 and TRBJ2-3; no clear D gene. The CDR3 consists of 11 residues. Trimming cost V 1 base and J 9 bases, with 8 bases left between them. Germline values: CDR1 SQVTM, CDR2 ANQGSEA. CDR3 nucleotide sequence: TGCAGCGTTGAAGGCAGGCCCACGCAGTATTTT. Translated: CSVEGRPTQYF.

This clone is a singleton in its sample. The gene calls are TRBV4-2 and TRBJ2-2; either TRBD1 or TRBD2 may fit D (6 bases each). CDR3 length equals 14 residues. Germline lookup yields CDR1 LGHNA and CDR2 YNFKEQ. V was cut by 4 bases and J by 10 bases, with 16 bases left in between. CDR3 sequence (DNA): TGTGCCAGCAGCCGCACAGGGCCGGGGGTGGAGCTGTTTTTT. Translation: CASSRTGPGVELFF.

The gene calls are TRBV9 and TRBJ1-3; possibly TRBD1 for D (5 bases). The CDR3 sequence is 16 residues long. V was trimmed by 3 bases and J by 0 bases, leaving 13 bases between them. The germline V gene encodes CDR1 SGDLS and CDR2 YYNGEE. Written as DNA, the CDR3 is TGTGCCAGCAGCGAAATGTGGGGGAGCTCTGGAAACACCATATATTTT. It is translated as CASSEMWGSSGNTIYF.

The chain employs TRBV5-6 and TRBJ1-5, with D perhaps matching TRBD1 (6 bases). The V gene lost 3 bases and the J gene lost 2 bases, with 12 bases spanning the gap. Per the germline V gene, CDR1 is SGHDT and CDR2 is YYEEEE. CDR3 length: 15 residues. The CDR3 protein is CASSWGTSRNQPQHF. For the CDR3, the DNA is TGTGCCAGCAGCTGGGGGACATCTCGCAATCAGCCCCAGCATTTT.

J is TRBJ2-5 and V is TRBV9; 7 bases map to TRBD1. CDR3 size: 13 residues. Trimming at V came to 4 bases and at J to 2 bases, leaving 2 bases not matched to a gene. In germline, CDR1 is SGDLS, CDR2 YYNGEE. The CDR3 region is CASSPGQQETQYF. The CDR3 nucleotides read TGTGCCAGCAGCCCGGGACAGCAAGAGACCCAGTACTTC.

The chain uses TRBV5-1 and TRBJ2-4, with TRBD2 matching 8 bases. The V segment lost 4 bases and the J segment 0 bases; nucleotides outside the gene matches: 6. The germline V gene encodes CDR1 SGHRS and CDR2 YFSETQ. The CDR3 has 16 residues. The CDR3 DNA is TGCGCCAGCAGCACCCGGGGGGGACTAGCCAAAAACATTCAGTACTTC. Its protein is CASSTRGGLAKNIQYF.